This record looks at one T cell receptor (beta chain) sequence and its context. This specimen comes from a study of control samples from healthy donors and cancer patients. Here immunoSEQ multiplex PCR was the method, and the copy in TCRdb shows in-frame clones only, minus some. The profile covers about 160,000 clones, with approximately 90% appearing a single time and around 12% taken by the ten largest. The sequence derives from a man aged 25-45 years in good health. The specimen was blood.

CDR3 region: CASSTRQGTRSVGGEKLFF. CDR3 coding DNA: TGTGCCAGCAGCACTAGACAGGGAACCCGATCAGTTGGAGGTGAAAAACTGTTTTTT. The J gene is TRBJ1-4, the V gene TRBV5-6; TRBD1 matches at 7 bases. V was clipped by 4 bases and J by 7 bases; unmatched bases: 22. Germline V gene lookup returns CDR1 SGHDT and CDR2 YYEEEE. The CDR3 spans 19 residues.